These T cell receptor beta chains were read from a single sample in a study of shared clonotypes between healthy human individuals. Produced via immunoSEQ multiplex PCR; TCRdb's table is partial and in-frame only. The data contain fewer than 1 million clones, around 96% of them seen just once; the ten biggest clones take up about 0.22%. Sequencing was done on a sample of naive CD8+ T cells sorted from blood. The receptors stem from a man aged 25-45 years in good health. CDR3s include the opening cysteine and the closing phenylalanine or tryptophan. A D gene is named only where the DNA matches it firmly. Rows give clone size only sometimes, using once, few, many, or a class for an expanded clone.

abundance: .
v_gene: TRBV11-2
j_gene: TRBJ2-7
d_gene: .
CDR3nt: TGTGCCAGCAGCTTAGGGACGGTATTCTACGAGCAGTACTTC
CDR3aa: CASSLGTVFYEQYF

abundance: .
v_gene: TRBV9
j_gene: TRBJ2-7
d_gene: TRBD1
CDR3nt: TGTGCCAGCAGCGAACGGGACAGCTCCTACGAGCAGTACTTC
CDR3aa: CASSERDSSYEQYF

abundance: .
v_gene: TRBV2
j_gene: TRBJ2-7
d_gene: TRBD1
CDR3nt: TGTGCCAGCAGTGAATGGGGACAGGCCTACTACGAGCAGTACTTC
CDR3aa: CASSEWGQAYYEQYF

abundance: .
v_gene: TRBV5-4
j_gene: TRBJ2-7
d_gene: TRBD2
CDR3nt: TGTGCCAGCAGCAGCACCGGGACTATCTACGAGCAGTACTTC
CDR3aa: CASSSTGTIYEQYF

abundance: .
v_gene: TRBV2
j_gene: TRBJ1-3
d_gene: .
CDR3nt: TGTGCCAGCAGGGGATACAGGGAGCCTGGAAACACCATATATTTT
CDR3aa: CASRGYREPGNTIYF

abundance: .
v_gene: TRBV6-6
j_gene: TRBJ2-7
d_gene: .
CDR3nt: TGTGCCAGCACCCCGTCTCCCTACTACGAGCAGTACTTC
CDR3aa: CASTPSPYYEQYF

abundance: .
v_gene: TRBV5-6
j_gene: TRBJ1-1
d_gene: .
CDR3nt: TGTGCCAGCAGCCCACCCCCGGTGAACACTGAAGCTTTCTTT
CDR3aa: CASSPPPVNTEAFF

abundance: .
v_gene: TRBV7-6
j_gene: TRBJ2-3
d_gene: .
CDR3nt: TGTGCCAGCAGCCGGATAGCTCCAGATACGCAGTATTTT
CDR3aa: CASSRIAPDTQYF

abundance: .
v_gene: TRBV27
j_gene: TRBJ2-1
d_gene: TRBD2
CDR3nt: TGTGCCAGCAGTCCAGGGACTAGCGGGAGAGGTGAGCAGTTCTTC
CDR3aa: CASSPGTSGRGEQFF

abundance: .
v_gene: TRBV27
j_gene: TRBJ2-2
d_gene: .
CDR3nt: TGTGCCAGCAGTTTATCGAGAACCGGGGAGCTGTTTTTT
CDR3aa: CASSLSRTGELFF

abundance: .
v_gene: TRBV4-3
j_gene: TRBJ1-2
d_gene: .
CDR3nt: TGCGCCAGCAGCCAAGATCCTCGGGGCGATGGCTACACCTTC
CDR3aa: CASSQDPRGDGYTF

abundance: .
v_gene: TRBV14
j_gene: TRBJ2-7
d_gene: .
CDR3nt: TGTGCCAGCAGCCAAGCCGAGAGTCAGGTGCAGCAGTACTTC
CDR3aa: CASSQAESQVQQYF

abundance: .
v_gene: TRBV9
j_gene: TRBJ2-7
d_gene: .
CDR3nt: TGTGCCAGCAGCCCCACCTTTGGCTCCTACGAGCAGTACTTC
CDR3aa: CASSPTFGSYEQYF

abundance: .
v_gene: TRBV5-1
j_gene: TRBJ1-1
d_gene: .
CDR3nt: TGCGCCAGCAGCCCTGGGACGAACACTGAAGCTTTCTTT
CDR3aa: CASSPGTNTEAFF

abundance: .
v_gene: TRBV29-1
j_gene: TRBJ2-3
d_gene: TRBD2
CDR3nt: TGCAGCGTTGAAGGGCGGGAGGTTCTAGATACGCAGTATTTT
CDR3aa: CSVEGREVLDTQYF

abundance: once
v_gene: TRBV7-9
j_gene: TRBJ2-2
d_gene: TRBD1
CDR3nt: TGTGCCTTCAATGCGCCGGGACAGGGAGGCTCCCGGGAGCTGTTTTTT
CDR3aa: CAFNAPGQGGSRELFF

abundance: .
v_gene: TRBV12-5
j_gene: TRBJ1-2
d_gene: .
CDR3nt: TGTGCTAGTGGTTTGGTACGGTGGACAGCCGAGTATGGCTACACCTTC
CDR3aa: CASGLVRWTAEYGYTF

abundance: .
v_gene: TRBV5-6
j_gene: TRBJ1-5
d_gene: .
CDR3nt: TGTGCCAGCAGCTTGAGGGGGAGGGGAAATCAGCCCCAGCATTTT
CDR3aa: CASSLRGRGNQPQHF

abundance: .
v_gene: TRBV7-9
j_gene: TRBJ1-5
d_gene: TRBD1
CDR3nt: TGTGCCAGCAGCGAGGGGACAGATAGCAATCAGCCCCAGCATTTT
CDR3aa: CASSEGTDSNQPQHF

abundance: .
v_gene: TRBV7-2
j_gene: TRBJ2-7
d_gene: .
CDR3nt: TGTGCCAGCAGCCCTGGCGCCAGTCCCTACGAGCAGTACTTC
CDR3aa: CASSPGASPYEQYF